These 25 T cell receptor beta chains came from one sample sequenced in a study of regulatory T cells in long-lasting Graves disease. Library construction for TCR beta used iRepertoire HTBI primers and Arm-PCR of CDR3 regions. TCRdb reprocessed the multiplex PCR reads via MiXCR and lists one record per CDR3 protein. The repertoire holds 300,000 to 450,000 distinct CDR3 sequences, 15% seen once, with 20% to 25% in the top ten. Time point here: newly diagnosed GD, antithyroid drugs for less than 3 months. RNA from PBMCs was the source of the TCR library. The sequences come from peripheral blood mononuclear cells (PBMCs), collected at new diagnosis, from a patient treated with antithyroid drugs. Source of these receptors: a female donor with Graves disease.

This clonotype was detected ten times or more. This chain connects TRBV7-9 to TRBJ2-2; 9 nucleotides agree with TRBD2. V lost 5 bases, J lost 5 bases, and 6 bases stayed unmatched. This CDR3 has 15 residues. Looked up from germline, CDR1 is SEHNR and CDR2 is FQNEAQ (reference sequence). CDR3 nucleotides: TGTGCCAGCAGCCGTCGAGCGGGGGGAACCGGGGAGCTGTTTTTT. This encodes CASSRRAGGTGELFF.

This clonotype was observed many times. The chain employs TRBV12-3 or TRBV12-4 and TRBJ1-1; D is ambiguous. This CDR3 comprises 14 residues. The germline V and J ends were trimmed by 3 bases and 3 bases, with 11 bases remaining between them. CDR3 sequence reads: CASSFGIGDTEAFF. The CDR3 nucleotides are TGTGCCAGCAGTTTTGGTATCGGGGACACTGAAGCTTTCTTT.

This clonotype was counted ten times or more. This chain uses TRBV5-1 with TRBJ2-5; D gene unclear. The CDR3 runs to 15 residues. From germline, CDR1 is SGHRS and CDR2 YFSETQ. V dropped 2 bases and J dropped 4 bases, with 15 bases sitting between them. The CDR3 region is CASSFRWDRRETQYF. The CDR3 bases are TGCGCCAGCAGCTTTAGGTGGGATCGTAGAGAGACCCAGTACTTC.

This clonotype showed up many times. The chain has TRBV20-1 and TRBJ1-2; D perhaps matches TRBD1 (5 bases). The V end lost 6 bases, the J end lost 6 bases, and 17 bases lay between the germline ends. Germline CDR1 DFQATT, CDR2 SNEGSKA (reference sequence). The CDR3 consists of 13 residues. Written as DNA, the CDR3 is TGCAGTGCCGCCGACGGGGGGGAAGATGGCTACACCTTC. Residues: CSAADGGEDGYTF.

This clonotype appeared many times. V usage is TRBV30 and J usage is TRBJ2-7, with no clear D. The CDR3 is 12 residues long. V lost 4 bases, J lost 0 bases, and 7 bases lay in between. Germline loops: CDR1 GTSNPN, CDR2 SVGIG (reference sequence). For the CDR3, the DNA is TGTGCCTGGACTGGAAGCTCCTACGAGCAGTACTTC. It translates to CAWTGSSYEQYF. The complete variable domain, with remaining parts taken from reference TRBV30 and TRBJ2-7, reads SQTIHQWPATLVQPVGSPLSLECTVEGTSNPNLYWYRQAAGRGLQLLFYSVGIGQISSEVPQNLSASRPQDRQFILSSKKLLLSDSGFYLCAWTGSSYEQYFGPGTRLTVT.

V and J are TRBV19 and TRBJ2-7; 7 nucleotides match TRBD2. The CDR3 is 14 amino acids. Germline V gene lookup returns CDR1 LNHDA and CDR2 SQIVND (reference sequence). After removal of 7 bases from V and 6 bases from J, the junction contained 12 bases not matched to a gene. The CDR3 DNA reads as TGTGCCAGTACCCCTAATGGGGGGGTGGGCGAGCAGTACTTC. It is translated as CASTPNGGVGEQYF.

This clonotype was seen a few times. V and J are TRBV6-2 or TRBV6-3 and TRBJ1-6; no reliable D call. The germline V gene encodes CDR1 MNHEY and CDR2 SVGEGT. V was clipped by 8 bases and J by 11 bases, with 19 bases between them. The CDR3 runs to 14 residues. As DNA, the CDR3 is TGTGCCAGCTTCTTAATGGGGTCTCTTACACCCCTCCACTTT. Protein sequence: CASFLMGSLTPLHF.

The rearrangement links TRBV5-5 to TRBJ1-5; 7 nucleotides line up with TRBD1. The CDR3 extends over 15 amino acids. V lost 4 bases and J lost 7; bases outside the gene matches: 11. Germline loops: CDR1 SGHKS, CDR2 YYEKEE (reference sequence). The CDR3 coding sequence is TGTGCCAGCAGCCCCCGACAGGGCGGCGTGCAGCCCCAGCATTTT. Protein: CASSPRQGGVQPQHF. Using reference TRBV5-5 and TRBJ1-5 for the parts outside the CDR3, the full variable domain is DAGVTQSPTHLIKTRGQQVTLRCSPISGHKSVSWYQQVLGQGPQFIFQYYEKEERGRGNFPDRFSARQFPNYSSELNVNALLLGDSALYLCASSPRQGGVQPQHFGDGTRLSIL.

This clonotype was detected a few times. The chain combines TRBV6-2 or TRBV6-3 with TRBJ2-3; 15 positions agree with TRBD2. This CDR3 comprises 19 residues. Germline V gene data show CDR1 as MNHEY and CDR2 as SVGEGT. V lost 2 bases and J lost 3; bases outside the gene matches: 9. This CDR3 reads CASSYLGLAGGTGTDTQYF. For the CDR3, the DNA is TGTGCCAGCAGTTACCTAGGACTAGCGGGGGGGACGGGTACAGATACGCAGTATTTT.

The V call is TRBV19, the J call TRBJ2-1, with TRBD2 matching 7 bases. Germline values: CDR1 LNHDA, CDR2 SQIVND (reference sequence). The CDR3 length is 15 residues. V trimming: 1 base; J trimming: 2 bases; junction bases outside the gene matches: 2. CDR3 in amino acids: CASSIVAGTYNEQFF. The CDR3 DNA is TGTGCCAGTAGTATAGTAGCGGGCACCTACAATGAGCAGTTCTTC.

As concerns this clonotype: A single base separates this from a much larger clone, so it may be a read error. J is TRBJ2-5 and V is TRBV6-2 or TRBV6-3; TRBD1 matches at 7 bases. The CDR3 covers 17 residues. Germline lookup yields CDR1 MNHEY and CDR2 SVGEGT. The CDR3 DNA reads as TGTACCAGCAGTTCCGGGGACAGCCTGTTGAGGGTGGAGACCCAGTACTTC. It codes for CTSSSGDSLLRVETQYF.

This clonotype came up many times. The chain recombines TRBV7-3 with TRBJ1-2; 7 bases line up with TRBD1. Germline CDR1 is SGHTA and CDR2 is FQGTGA. V dropped 5 bases and J dropped 8; count of bases not matched to a gene: 11. The CDR3 contains 14 residues. The CDR3 DNA reads as TGTGCCAGCAGCCCTTCAGGGGGGTCAGAAGGCTACACCTTC. Translation: CASSPSGGSEGYTF.

The chain links TRBV19 to TRBJ1-1; D gene uncertain. The CDR3 loop spans 15 amino acids. V was pared by 5 bases and J by 0 bases, with 13 bases between. Germline CDR1 LNHDA, CDR2 SQIVND (reference sequence). DNA for the CDR3: TGTGCCAGTAGTCTCTCTTCCAAAATGAACACTGAAGCTTTCTTT. Amino acid sequence: CASSLSSKMNTEAFF.

This clonotype was seen only a few times. The genes are TRBV6-2 or TRBV6-3 and TRBJ2-3; 8 bases align to TRBD1. The CDR3 has 15 residues. CDR1 is MNHEY and CDR2 is SVGEGT in the germline V gene. V shed 5 bases, J shed 1 base, and the junction held 5 bases outside the gene matches. The CDR3 DNA is TGTGCCAGCAGTCATTCAGGGGGCCGCACAGATACGCAGTATTTT. Its translation is CASSHSGGRTDTQYF.

Only a few counts were recorded for this clonotype. The chain recombines TRBV4-1 with TRBJ2-1, with 7 bases fitting TRBD1. With V trimmed by 1 base and J by 0 bases, 3 bases remained unmatched. This CDR3 comprises 16 residues. The germline CDR1 and CDR2 sequences are MGHRA and YSYEKL. In DNA form, the CDR3 reads TGCGCCAGCAGCCAAGTCGGGACAGTCTCCTACAATGAGCAGTTCTTC. As protein: CASSQVGTVSYNEQFF.

This clonotype occurred many times. This rearrangement joins TRBV2 to TRBJ1-1; D is unresolved. CDR1 SNHLY and CDR2 FYNNEI come from the germline V gene. Trimming pared 0 bases from V and 0 bases from J, leaving 11 bases between. CDR3 length: 16 amino acids. The chain's CDR3 is CASSEAREPVNTEAFF. The DNA for the CDR3 is TGTGCCAGCAGTGAAGCACGAGAACCGGTGAACACTGAAGCTTTCTTT.

This clonotype was observed many times. This chain links TRBV12-3 or TRBV12-4 with TRBJ2-7; a weak D match, TRBD1 (6 bases). The V end lost 5 bases, the J end lost 5 bases, and 19 bases lay between the germline ends. The CDR3 length is 15 residues. The CDR3 is CASSAIVGQSDEQYF. In DNA, the CDR3 is TGTGCCAGCAGTGCTATCGTCGGACAGTCTGACGAGCAGTACTTC.

The table lists this clonotype with many counts. The gene calls are TRBV5-1 and TRBJ2-2; 7 bases are shared with TRBD1. Trimming cost V 4 bases and J 5 bases; bases outside gene matches: 8. This CDR3 contains 15 residues. Germline CDR1 SGHRS, CDR2 YFSETQ. CDR3 sequence: CASSPTGLGTGELFF. The CDR3 region has the DNA TGCGCCAGCAGCCCGACAGGGCTAGGAACCGGGGAGCTGTTTTTT.

This sequence joins TRBV18 and TRBJ1-2, with a tentative D call TRBD1 (6 bases). Germline V gene sequence: CDR1 KGHSH, CDR2 LQKENI. V lost 0 bases, J lost 6 bases, and 11 bases lay in between. The CDR3 has 14 residues. The CDR3 reads CASSPPTGTHGYTF. The DNA of the CDR3 is TGTGCCAGCTCACCACCCACAGGGACCCATGGCTACACCTTC. The whole variable domain, remainder taken from reference TRBV18 and TRBJ1-2, is NAGVMQNPRHLVRRRGQEARLRCSPMKGHSHVYWYRQLPEEGLKFMVYLQKENIIDESGMPKERFSAEFPKEGPSILRIQQVVRGDSAAYFCASSPPTGTHGYTFGSGTRLTVV.

This clonotype occurred many times. The rearrangement uses TRBV2 and TRBJ1-5; no reliable D call. Trimming pared 7 bases from V and 6 bases from J, leaving 10 bases between. This CDR3 has 12 amino acids. Germline CDR1 is SNHLY and CDR2 is FYNNEI. CDR3 protein: CASNSFSQPQHF. DNA of the CDR3: TGTGCCAGCAACTCCTTTAGTCAGCCCCAGCATTTT.

This clonotype was found many times. The rearrangement links TRBV6-5 to TRBJ2-7; no clear D gene. Trimming left V 2 bases short and J 3 bases short, with 17 bases between. In germline, CDR1 is MNHEY, CDR2 SVGAGI. The CDR3 is 16 amino acids. CDR3 coding DNA: TGTGCCAGCAGTTACGGTCCGAGCTGGAATCGCTACGAGCAGTACTTC. It encodes CASSYGPSWNRYEQYF.

This clonotype was detected a few times. This rearrangement joins TRBV3-1 to TRBJ2-7; perhaps TRBD1 as D (6 bases). Germline V gene data show CDR1 as LGHDT and CDR2 as YNNKEL (reference sequence). There are 14 residues in the CDR3. Trimming left V 0 bases short and J 3 bases short, with 9 bases between. CDR3 DNA sequence: TGTGCCAGCAGCCAAGATCGGACAGACTACGAGCAGTACTTC. The encoded protein is CASSQDRTDYEQYF.

Many counts were recorded for this clonotype. The V call is TRBV5-1, the J call TRBJ2-5, with D hard to call. The CDR3 runs to 14 residues. V shed 0 bases and J shed 6 bases, with 12 bases lying between them. Germline V gene data show CDR1 as SGHRS and CDR2 as YFSETQ. CDR3 in DNA: TGCGCCAGCAGCTTGGTGGTAGCCGAGAAGACCCAGTACTTC. This codes for CASSLVVAEKTQYF.

This clonotype was recorded at least ten times. The V gene is TRBV9, the J gene TRBJ2-2; 9 nucleotides align to TRBD1. CDR1 and CDR2 (germline): SGDLS, YYNGEE. The junction had 6 bases not matched to a gene; V was cut back by 4 bases and J by 5 bases. There are 15 residues in the CDR3. The CDR3: CASSSRDRVTGELFF. CDR3 coding DNA: TGTGCCAGCAGCTCCCGGGACAGGGTTACCGGGGAGCTGTTTTTT.

This clonotype has a count of ten or more. This chain links TRBV28 with TRBJ2-7; no clear D gene. V was pared by 5 bases and J by 0 bases, with 17 bases between. Germline CDR1 MDHEN, CDR2 SYDVKM. CDR3 size: 16 residues. CDR3 sequence: CASSPKGGTSSYEQYF. Written as DNA, the CDR3 is TGTGCCAGCAGTCCTAAGGGCGGTACGAGCTCCTACGAGCAGTACTTC.